These 22 T cell receptor beta chains came from one sample sequenced in a study of blood T cells in healthy people across ages. Together with a sample-barcoded 5' primer, a J-beta primer mix was included in a second PCR lasting about 6 to 12 cycles. TCRdb processed the 5' RACE reads anew with MiXCR; each CDR3 protein has one entry. The top ten clones hold roughly 8% of a sample with roughly 1,700,000 distinct CDR3 sequences, roughly 30% of them seen once. The source material was blood. These receptors all come from a woman aged 25 to 39 in good health.

A few counts support this clonotype. The rearrangement links TRBV18 to TRBJ2-1, with no clear D. CDR3 length equals 14 residues. Germline V gene sequence: CDR1 KGHSH, CDR2 LQKENI. Trimming removed 3 bases at V and 12 bases at J, with 18 bases between. This CDR3 is CASSPAVVGDVQFF. The CDR3 DNA reads as TGTGCCAGCTCACCTGCGGTAGTTGGCGATGTGCAGTTCTTC.

The chain is built from TRBV2 and TRBJ1-1; weak D call: TRBD1 (5 bases). V dropped 7 bases and J dropped 1 base, with 10 bases sitting between them. The germline V gene encodes CDR1 SNHLY and CDR2 FYNNEI. The length of the CDR3 is 13 residues. CDR3 DNA: TGTGCCAGCACAAGACAGTGGAACACTGAAGCTTTCTTT. This codes for CASTRQWNTEAFF.

There are a few counts of this clonotype. The chain uses TRBV15 and TRBJ2-1; 7 nucleotides line up with TRBD2. The ends lost 0 bases at V and 7 bases at J; junction bases unmatched: 9. Germline V gives CDR1 LNHNV, CDR2 YYDKDF (reference sequence). CDR3 length: 16 amino acids. The CDR3 is CATSRDGAGAGNEQFF. The CDR3 DNA reads as TGTGCCACCAGCAGAGATGGGGCGGGAGCGGGGAATGAGCAGTTCTTC. Based on the CDR3 plus reference TRBV15 and TRBJ2-1, the full variable domain is DAMVIQNPRYQVTQFGKPVTLSCSQTLNHNVMYWYQQKSSQAPKLLFHYYDKDFNNEADTPDNFQSRRPNTSFCFLDIRSPGLGDTAMYLCATSRDGAGAGNEQFFGPGTRLTVL.

Notes on this clonotype: Since a much larger clone is just one base distant, this may be a read error. The chain is built from TRBV12-3 or TRBV12-4 and TRBJ2-1, with D possibly called TRBD1 or TRBD2 (5 bases each). The CDR3 loop spans 16 amino acids. CDR3 loop: CASSPRTSPLRDEQVF. The CDR3 region has the DNA TGTGCCAGCAGTCCTAGGACAAGTCCGCTTCGGGATGAGCAGGTCTTC.

This clonotype occurred many times. The CDR3 DNA is TGTGCCAGCAGCCTCCAATTGGATACGCAGTATTTT. Its translation: CASSLQLDTQYF. This chain joins TRBV7-2 and TRBJ2-3; D unresolved. V shed 5 bases and J shed 6 bases, with 9 bases lying between them. Germline-derived CDR1 and CDR2 are SGHTA and FQGNSA. This CDR3 has 12 residues.

This chain connects TRBV20-1 to TRBJ2-5; D gene ambiguous. Trimming removed 6 bases from V and 2 bases from J, with 13 bases in between. The length of the CDR3 is 13 residues. The germline V gene encodes CDR1 DFQATT and CDR2 SNEGSKA (reference sequence). CDR3 sequence reads: CSAPTNLQETQYF. CDR3 DNA sequence: TGCAGTGCCCCCACGAATCTTCAAGAGACCCAGTACTTC.

This clonotype was detected a few times. The V call is TRBV28, the J call TRBJ2-7; D is perhaps TRBD2 (6 bases). The V end lost 7 bases, the J end lost 1 base, and 11 bases lay between the germline ends. CDR1 is MDHEN and CDR2 is SYDVKM in the germline V gene. The CDR3 sequence is 13 residues long. This CDR3 reads CASIGGNSYEQYF. The CDR3 DNA follows: TGTGCCAGCATCGGGGGTAATTCCTACGAGCAGTACTTC.

V and J are TRBV7-2 and TRBJ1-2; D gene ambiguous. The CDR3 length is 13 residues. Per the germline V gene, CDR1 is SGHTA and CDR2 is FQGNSA. V shed 3 bases and J shed 6 bases, with 11 bases lying between them. The CDR3 DNA reads TGTGCCAGCAGCTTTTCGGGGAAGGATGGCTACACCTTC. This gives the protein CASSFSGKDGYTF.

This clonotype came up once. The chain employs TRBV27 and TRBJ1-1; a weak D match, TRBD1 (5 bases). V lost 4 bases, J lost 2 bases, and 14 bases lay in between. The CDR3 spans 15 residues. Germline lookup yields CDR1 MNHEY and CDR2 SMNVEV (reference sequence). This CDR3 reads CASSSIGDGNTEAFF. CDR3 DNA: TGTGCCAGCAGTTCGATTGGGGACGGAAACACTGAAGCTTTCTTT.

The V gene is TRBV6-6, the J gene TRBJ1-5; D unresolved. The germline CDR1 and CDR2 sequences are MNHNY and SVGAGI (reference sequence). The CDR3 spans 15 residues. V was cut by 2 bases and J by 2 bases, with 10 bases left in between. The CDR3 protein is CASSYEEAGNQPQHF. Here the CDR3 DNA reads TGTGCCAGCAGTTACGAGGAGGCTGGCAATCAGCCCCAGCATTTT.

A word on this clonotype: Mismatch with germline at one junction end may stem from a read error. In nucleotides, the CDR3 is TGTGTCAGCCTGCCCCCTTTCCGGGCGGCAACTAATGAAAAACTGTTTTTT. This gives the protein CVSLPPFRAATNEKLFF. This chain uses TRBV6-1 with TRBJ1-4, with D unresolved. This CDR3 is built from 17 residues. CDR1 is MNHNS and CDR2 is SASEGT in the germline V gene.

This clonotype was observed a handful of times. The V and J genes are TRBV7-2 and TRBJ1-1, with D unresolved. Germline loops: CDR1 SGHTA, CDR2 FQGNSA. CDR3 length: 15 amino acids. Trimming stripped 3 bases from V and 6 bases from J, with 17 bases between. CDR3 loop: CASSLGTGIVAEAFF. CDR3 in DNA: TGTGCCAGCAGCTTGGGCACGGGGATAGTGGCTGAAGCTTTCTTT.

This chain links TRBV7-2 with TRBJ2-4; 7 positions match TRBD2. This CDR3 comprises 14 residues. Looked up from germline, CDR1 is SGHTA and CDR2 is FQGNSA. V trimming: 5 bases; J trimming: 7 bases; junction bases outside the gene matches: 8. CDR3 coding DNA: TGTGCCAGCAGCCCGGGACTATCGAGCAACATTCAGTACTTC. Amino acids: CASSPGLSSNIQYF.

This clonotype was found many times. The CDR3 spells CASSADRDTSYEQYF. For the CDR3, the DNA is TGTGCCAGCAGCGCCGACCGGGACACCTCCTACGAGCAGTACTTC. The chain is built from TRBV9 and TRBJ2-7; tentative D call: TRBD1 (6 bases). Germline V lookup: CDR1 SGDLS, CDR2 YYNGEE. Trimming stripped 3 bases from V and 0 bases from J, with 13 bases between. This CDR3 is 15 amino acids long.

This sequence joins TRBV9 and TRBJ2-3; D may be TRBD2 (6 bases). The V gene's germline CDR1 is SGDLS and CDR2 YYNGEE. The CDR3 contains 14 residues. Trimming removed 3 bases from V and 3 bases from J, with 11 bases in between. This CDR3 reads CASSAEGGTDTQYF. In DNA, the CDR3 is TGTGCCAGCAGCGCCGAGGGAGGTACAGATACGCAGTATTTT.

The gene calls are TRBV7-9 and TRBJ1-3; D might be TRBD1 (5 bases). V was trimmed by 4 bases and J by 3 bases, leaving 19 bases between them. Germline V gene data show CDR1 as SEHNR and CDR2 as FQNEAQ (reference sequence). This CDR3 comprises 17 residues. CDR3 in amino acids: CASSSWTGQPIGNTIYF. For the CDR3, the DNA is TGTGCCAGCAGCTCTTGGACTGGACAACCAATTGGAAACACCATATATTTT.

This clonotype showed up many times. The rearrangement links TRBV6-6 to TRBJ2-7, with D tentatively TRBD2 (5 bases). This CDR3 is built from 13 residues. The V gene lost 7 bases and the J gene lost 1 base, with 11 bases spanning the gap. Germline assignment: CDR1 MNHNY and CDR2 SVGAGI (reference sequence). This CDR3 is CASTSERSYEQYF. CDR3 sequence (DNA): TGTGCCAGCACCAGCGAGCGGTCCTACGAGCAGTACTTC.

This clonotype was seen many times. The V gene is TRBV15, the J gene TRBJ2-3; the D gene is possibly TRBD2 (5 bases). The ends were cut back, 7 bases at V and 2 bases at J, with 10 bases in the middle. This CDR3 has 13 amino acids. Germline assignment: CDR1 LNHNV and CDR2 YYDKDF (reference sequence). The CDR3 DNA follows: TGTGCCACCATGGACGGGGACACAGATACGCAGTATTTT. Translating gives CATMDGDTDTQYF.

The gene calls are TRBV6-2 or TRBV6-3 and TRBJ2-1; D is unresolved. The V end was cut by 0 bases, the J end by 15 bases, with 15 bases between. The CDR3 sequence is 13 residues long. The germline V gene has CDR1 MNHEY and CDR2 SVGEGT. CDR3 sequence reads: CASSYSSGSLGFF. The CDR3 DNA reads as TGTGCCAGCAGTTACTCGTCTGGCAGTCTGGGGTTCTTC.

The CDR3 nucleotides read TGTGCCAGCAGGACCGGGTTTGTGAACACTGAAGCTTTCTTT. Its protein is CASRTGFVNTEAFF. V usage is TRBV6-5 and J usage is TRBJ1-1; D remains ambiguous. The CDR3 spans 14 residues. Per the germline V gene, CDR1 is MNHEY and CDR2 is SVGAGI. Trimming pared 6 bases from V and 0 bases from J, leaving 11 bases between.

In its sample, this clonotype was seen a few times. Relative to the germline gene, one junction end is altered; a read error may explain this. V usage is TRBV2 and J usage is TRBJ2-7; TRBD1 aligns across 10 bases. The CDR3 sequence is 13 residues long. Per germline, CDR1 SNHLY and CDR2 FYNNEI. The CDR3: CAGSSQGQGEQYF. The CDR3 DNA follows: TGTGCCGGCAGTTCCCAGGGACAGGGGGAGCAGTACTTC.

This clonotype showed up many times. The rearrangement joins TRBV12-3 or TRBV12-4 to TRBJ2-7; 13 bases agree with TRBD2. The CDR3 runs to 17 residues. Trimming at V came to 6 bases and at J to 0 bases, leaving 8 bases not matched to a gene. The CDR3 nucleotides read TGTGCCAGCAGGCCGGGACTAGCGGGACCTTTCTCCTACGAGCAGTACTTC. Residues: CASRPGLAGPFSYEQYF.